This TCR beta chain originates from a study of CD8+CD57+ T cells in acquired aplastic anemia (dated 2018 in TCRdb). About the investigation overall: Extracted DNA from sorted CD4+ and CD8+ cells averaged 3.2 ug, ranging from roughly 0.2 to 30 ug. Healthy donor samples averaged approximately 10 million reads for CD4+ and around 12 million for CD8+ cells. Study-level results and caveats: Around 30 CD8+ CDR3 sequences were shared between patients and controls but appeared highly expressed in patients and within their immunodominant clones. CD8+ Simpson's diversity did not differ significantly between patients and healthy controls (P=0.060).

Genomic DNA was used as template for profiling of TCR beta VDJ combinations and CDR3 sequences. An Illumina HiSeq 2000 was used for TCR repertoire sequencing. The authors processed their data as follows. Repertoire assessment relied on Simpson's diversity index, CDR3 size and DJ length profiles, and TRBV/TRBJ rearrangement plots. The immunodominant clone was defined as the most abundant DNA sequence in deep sequencing data. CDR3 amino acid sequences were checked for sharing across subjects and were also compared against the VDJdb database and published repertoires. TCRdb handled the public reads itself, with Q25 trimming in fastp and clone calling in MiXCR, and kept productive beta chains. Every CDR3 protein is listed once, alongside the most common genes and DNA of its rows. TCRdb, rather than the study authors, made the V and J calls. Within this sample are about 180,000 distinct CDR3 sequences, with roughly half of them counted one time only. The ten largest clones capture about 2.9% of the sample.

Here V drops 10 bases and J drops 4 bases, and the junction holds 12 bases not matched to any gene. The CDR3 holds 14 amino acids from the cysteine to the phenylalanine. The retained sequence is limited to the CDR3, 42 bases, with the frame set at the first base. In the germline V gene, CDR1 corresponds to ENHRY and CDR2 to SYGVKD. In this study, sorted CD4+ and CD8+ T cells from the blood of healthy subjects and of severe aplastic anemia patients had their TCR repertoires deep-sequenced. Ficoll-Paque density gradient centrifugation was used to isolate peripheral blood mononuclear cells. Before DNA extraction, CD4+ and CD8+ T cells were sorted with FACS or magnetic beads. Comment on this clonotype: Its antigen specificity is not known. Base qualities were left out, and no much larger clone turns up one base away.

The TCR comes from a human donor in good health. This chain is built from TRBV10-3 and TRBJ1-1; a stretch of 7 junction bases matches TRBD1. The sequenced sample was sorted CD4+, CD8+, or CD8+CD57+ T cells (not recorded which) from PBMCs. Here the CDR3 is given as CATLENRGGTEAFF. The DNA is TGTGCCACCTTGGAGAACAGGGGTGGCACTGAAGCTTTCTTT.